Each of the 21 T cell receptor beta chains below was sequenced from the same sample in a study of T cell clones after liver transplantation. Assay used: immunoSEQ multiplex PCR; TCRdb lists only in-frame clones, some missing. This repertoire shows some 80,000 clones, roughly 85% found once; its top ten account for 0.45% to 0.55%. This specimen consisted of CD4+ T cells from blood, obtained roughly 3.5 years after liver transplant. Every receptor here comes from a human patient who received a liver transplant. Some of the T cells might come from the graft donor.

The V call is TRBV14, the J call TRBJ1-5; D is unresolved. Germline-derived CDR1 and CDR2 are SGHDN and FVKESK. With 1 base removed from V and 5 bases from J, the gap between germline ends came to 9 bases. The CDR3 runs 14 residues. The CDR3 bases are TGTGCCAGCAGCCAAGCGGGGAGAGATCAGCCCCAGCATTTT. Protein: CASSQAGRDQPQHF.

The chain joins TRBV5-4 to TRBJ2-1; 9 bases match TRBD2. J was trimmed by 5 bases and V by 4 bases; bases with no gene match: 7. The CDR3 extends over 15 amino acids. Germline V lookup: CDR1 SGHNT, CDR2 YYREEE (reference sequence). The CDR3 coding sequence is TGTGCCAGCAGCCCCGGGGTAGCGGGAGACAATGAGCAGTTCTTC. This encodes CASSPGVAGDNEQFF.

V and J are TRBV5-1 and TRBJ1-4; D not resolved. The V and J ends lost 4 bases and 0 bases respectively, with 13 bases between them. The CDR3 is 16 amino acids. CDR1 and CDR2 (germline): SGHRS, YFSETQ. CDR3 region: CASSLRRGATNEKLFF. As DNA, the CDR3 is TGCGCCAGCAGCCTCCGCCGCGGGGCAACTAATGAAAAACTGTTTTTT.

V and J are TRBV18 and TRBJ2-2; 7 nucleotides line up with TRBD1. CDR3 length: 16 amino acids. The junction had 9 bases not matched to a gene; V was cut back by 3 bases and J by 5 bases. Germline V CDR1 and CDR2: KGHSH, LQKENI. CDR3 sequence: CASSPGQTPGTGELFF. The CDR3 nucleotides read TGTGCCAGCTCACCGGGACAGACCCCGGGAACCGGGGAGCTGTTTTTT. Supplemented by reference TRBV18 and TRBJ2-2, the full variable domain reads NAGVMQNPRHLVRRRGQEARLRCSPMKGHSHVYWYRQLPEEGLKFMVYLQKENIIDESGMPKERFSAEFPKEGPSILRIQQVVRGDSAAYFCASSPGQTPGTGELFFGEGSRLTVL.

This clone showed up just once. The CDR3 reads CASSGFQGEQYF. The CDR3 DNA reads as TGCGCCAGCAGCGGGTTCCAGGGAGAGCAGTACTTC. The rearrangement links TRBV5-1 to TRBJ2-7; D perhaps matches TRBD1 (5 bases). The V end lost 4 bases, the J end lost 7 bases, and 12 bases lay between the germline ends. Germline loops: CDR1 SGHRS, CDR2 YFSETQ. The CDR3 is 12 residues long.

The V and J genes are TRBV15 and TRBJ2-1; 7 positions agree with TRBD2. J gave up 2 bases and V 4 bases, and 8 bases lay outside the gene matches. The CDR3 loop spans 16 amino acids. Germline V CDR1 and CDR2: LNHNV, YYDKDF (reference sequence). The CDR3 protein is CATSTLAGPTYNEQFF. CDR3 sequence (DNA): TGTGCCACCAGCACCTTAGCGGGCCCCACCTACAATGAGCAGTTCTTC. The variable domain in full, with the rest retrieved from reference TRBV15 and TRBJ2-1, is DAMVIQNPRYQVTQFGKPVTLSCSQTLNHNVMYWYQQKSSQAPKLLFHYYDKDFNNEADTPDNFQSRRPNTSFCFLDIRSPGLGDTAMYLCATSTLAGPTYNEQFFGPGTRLTVL.

V is TRBV10-3 and J is TRBJ1-1, with 8 bases lining up with TRBD1. Germline assignment: CDR1 ENHRY and CDR2 SYGVKD. Losses at the gene ends were 10 bases for V and 1 base for J; bases not matched to a gene: 8. CDR3 length equals 14 residues. CDR3 in DNA: TGTGCCACCTCGGGACAGGTGGGGAACACTGAAGCTTTCTTT. It is translated as CATSGQVGNTEAFF.

This chain uses TRBV9 with TRBJ2-1; possibly TRBD2 for D (6 bases). The CDR3 sequence is 12 residues long. Trimming left V 4 bases short and J 9 bases short, with 11 bases between. The germline gives CDR1 SGDLS, CDR2 YYNGEE. This CDR3 is CASSSQGLEQFF. CDR3 DNA: TGTGCCAGCAGCTCCCAGGGACTTGAGCAGTTCTTC.

The rearrangement links TRBV6-1 to TRBJ2-7, with a weak D call TRBD2 (6 bases). V lost 5 bases to trimming and J lost 3 bases, with 14 bases between them. There are 14 residues in the CDR3. Germline-derived CDR1 and CDR2 are MNHNS and SASEGT. This chain's CDR3 is CASSTTRGHYEQYF. Here the CDR3 DNA reads TGTGCCAGCAGTACGACTAGAGGGCACTACGAGCAGTACTTC.

This clone was seen only a few times. This chain uses TRBV5-1 with TRBJ2-3; tentative D call: TRBD2 (6 bases). V was pared by 2 bases and J by 2 bases, with 12 bases between. This CDR3 is built from 15 residues. Germline V CDR1 and CDR2: SGHRS, YFSETQ. The CDR3 protein is CASSLGTPTTDTQYF. CDR3 DNA: TGCGCCAGCAGCTTAGGGACTCCCACCACAGATACGCAGTATTTT.

This chain links TRBV5-8 with TRBJ2-3; a weak D match, TRBD2 (6 bases). V lost 0 bases to trimming and J lost 10 bases, with 12 bases between them. The CDR3 loop spans 13 amino acids. CDR1 is SGHTS, CDR2 YDEGEE, per germline. The CDR3 coding sequence is TGTGCCAGCAGCTTGGAGGACGCGGGACCGCAGTATTTT. Translating gives CASSLEDAGPQYF.

The V gene is TRBV7-9, the J gene TRBJ2-7; maybe TRBD2 (5 bases). The length of the CDR3 is 13 residues. The ends were cut back, 1 base at V and 3 bases at J, with 7 bases in the middle. The germline CDR1 and CDR2 sequences are SEHNR and FQNEAQ (reference sequence). CDR3 sequence: CASSLGTFYEQYF. In DNA, the CDR3 is TGTGCCAGCAGCTTAGGGACTTTCTACGAGCAGTACTTC. Looking up the rest from reference TRBV7-9 and TRBJ2-7 gives the full variable domain: DTGVSQNPRHKITKRGQNVTFRCDPISEHNRLYWYRQTLGQGPEFLTYFQNEAQLEKSRLLSDRFSAERPKGSFSTLEIQRTEQGDSAMYLCASSLGTFYEQYFGPGTRLTVT.

As for this clone: A junction end diverges from the germline sequence, so it may reflect a read error. The gene calls are TRBV7-7 and TRBJ2-1; 7 bases map to TRBD2. This CDR3 contains 15 residues. Germline CDR1 is SSHAT and CDR2 is FNYEAQ (reference sequence). The CDR3 here is CASSFQPGLLNEQFF. CDR3 sequence (DNA): TGTGCTAGCAGCTTTCAACCGGGACTACTCAATGAGCAGTTCTTC. Full variable domain (outside the CDR3, taken from reference TRBV7-7 and TRBJ2-1): GAGVSQSPRYKVTKRGQDVTLRCDPISSHATLYWYQQALGQGPEFLTYFNYEAQPDKSGLPSDRFSAERPEGSISTLTIQRTEQRDSAMYRCASSFQPGLLNEQFFGPGTRLTVL.

V usage is TRBV2 and J usage is TRBJ2-1; weak D call: TRBD2 (6 bases). Germline V gene data show CDR1 as SNHLY and CDR2 as FYNNEI. The CDR3 length is 13 residues. The ends were cut back, 4 bases at V and 9 bases at J, with 13 bases in the middle. CDR3 coding DNA: TGTGCCAGCAGTGCTCCGGGGGAGAGTGAGCAGTTCTTC. It specifies CASSAPGESEQFF.

Only one count was recorded for this clone. In DNA form, the CDR3 reads TGTGCCAGTAGTCGCGGACAGTCACTCTATGGCTACACCTTC. Translation: CASSRGQSLYGYTF. The V gene is TRBV19, the J gene TRBJ1-2, with a weak D call TRBD1 (6 bases). The CDR3 spans 14 residues. V lost 5 bases to trimming and J lost 4 bases, with 14 bases between them. CDR1 and CDR2 from the germline V gene are LNHDA and SQIVND (reference sequence).

The chain uses TRBV15 and TRBJ1-5; D unclear. CDR1 and CDR2 from the germline V gene are LNHNV and YYDKDF (reference sequence). V lost 1 base and J 4 bases, leaving 14 bases between the germline ends. The CDR3 has 16 residues. The CDR3 protein is CATSRVRAQGNQPQHF. CDR3 nucleotides: TGTGCCACCAGCAGAGTCCGGGCTCAAGGAAATCAGCCCCAGCATTTT.

This clone was detected a few times. The J gene is TRBJ2-1, the V gene TRBV29-1; D is unresolved. The CDR3 is 16 residues long. Trimming took 0 bases from V and 0 from J, leaving 12 bases between them. Germline V lookup: CDR1 SQVTM, CDR2 ANQGSEA. The CDR3 bases are TGCAGCGTTGAAGATCCAGCTTCCAGCTCCTACAATGAGCAGTTCTTC. This encodes CSVEDPASSSYNEQFF.

The chain carries TRBV11-2 and TRBJ1-2; D remains unclear. The CDR3 spans 13 residues. The ends were cut back, 0 bases at V and 5 bases at J, with 7 bases in the middle. Germline CDR1 SGHAT, CDR2 FQNNGV. CDR3 sequence (DNA): TGTGCCAGCAGCTTAGATCGCCAGTATGGCTACACCTTC. This encodes CASSLDRQYGYTF.

CDR3 coding DNA: TGTGCCAGCAGCTTGCGGGACAGCAATGAAAAACTGTTTTTT. Its protein product is CASSLRDSNEKLFF. This chain uses TRBV5-6 with TRBJ1-4; TRBD1 aligns across 7 bases. The germline CDR1 and CDR2 sequences are SGHDT and YYEEEE. This CDR3 is 14 amino acids long. The junction had 2 bases not matched to a gene; V was cut back by 1 base and J by 5 bases.

This clone was seen a few times. The sample has other DNA sequences that encode this CDR3 too. V is TRBV2 and J is TRBJ2-7; the match to TRBD2 covers 11 bases. V was pared by 5 bases and J by 7 bases, with 4 bases of the junction left unmatched. Germline assignment: CDR1 SNHLY and CDR2 FYNNEI. CDR3 length equals 13 residues. CDR3 bases: TGTGCCAGCAGTCGGACTAGCGGGCGTGAGCAGTACTTC. Protein: CASSRTSGREQYF.

This chain connects TRBV11-2 to TRBJ2-7; D not resolved. V was trimmed by 3 bases and J by 0 bases, leaving 6 bases between them. Germline V CDR1 and CDR2: SGHAT, FQNNGV. The CDR3 extends over 13 amino acids. CDR3 in amino acids: CASSFYSSYEQYF. CDR3 in DNA: TGTGCCAGCAGCTTCTATAGCTCCTACGAGCAGTACTTC.